This T cell receptor beta chain was found in a study of shared clonotypes between healthy human individuals (TCRdb year 2020). With regard to the full study: A few men and two women, aged 18 to 49 years, made up the cohort. For each donor, CD4 naive and CD4 memory were each run on three plates, CD8 naive on two plates, and CD8 memory on one plate. The study deeply sequenced blood TCR repertoires of five healthy adults to estimate repertoire size and the extent of clonotype sharing between individuals. Different laboratories and diverse techniques were used to prepare libraries and sequence TCR repertoires, to increase sequencing depth and limit assay-specific biases. Per donor, leukapheresis produced somewhere between about 0.9 and 9.5 billion PBMCs. What the work shows at the level of the full study, not this receptor alone: Sharing across a few donors was observed for around 5% of naive CD4, around 3.5% of naive CD8, 2% to 2.5% of memory CD4, and less than 0.45% of memory CD8 clonotypes. Sampling was restricted to blood, and TCR repertoires in tissue are likely to differ from TCR repertoires in blood. Compared with non-shared clonotypes, clonotypes shared by all four sorted-subset donors had higher generation probabilities. Even with the large sequencing depth, rarefaction of the sorted-subset datasets indicated that sequencing was incomplete. Naive subsets generally had larger estimated clonotype richness than memory subsets. Pairwise subsampling indicated that sequencing depth was expected to affect the degree of clonotype sharing among donors. The genetic and exposure-history diversity represented was limited by the small number of donors.

CDR1 and CDR2, per the germline V gene, are MDHEN and SYDVKM. Its CDR3 holds 13 amino acids, cysteine through phenylalanine. The sequence is cut down to CDR3 DNA, 39 bases in frame from base 1. A note on this clone: No antigen is known for it. No base-level quality is on record; no much larger clone is a single base apart.

Using the deep immunoSEQ assay, multiplex PCR amplified TCR CDR3 regions from genomic DNA. Extracted genomic DNA from each cell subset was distributed evenly across all wells of several immunoSEQ 96-well plates, and each plate was treated as a replicate. For sorted subsets, each replicate PCR was loaded with approximately 190 ng genomic DNA, equivalent to 32,000 or so T cell genomes. Purified libraries were measured with a Qubit 3.0 fluorometer, size-checked on a Bioanalyzer 2100, and measured again with the KAPA Library Quantification kit. Every immunoSEQ 96-well plate was sequenced on a dedicated single-read 150-cycle Illumina NextSeq 550 flow cell. Processing in the source paper ran as follows. Because the immunoSEQ output held only junctional sequences and lacked quality scores, the filtering could not match the filtering applied to full-length reads. Sequences were annotated with PyIR, a Python wrapper for IgBLAST v1.9, and V/J genes and CDR3 were assigned using IMGT germline references. Reads with weak V/J assignments (E-value above 1e-6), missing CDR3, stop codons, out-of-frame junctions, or ambiguous translated residues were removed. V3J clonotypes were defined as sequences sharing an identical inferred V gene, J gene, and CDR3 amino acid sequence. To compute the percentage overlap between repertoires, the number of shared unique clonotypes was divided by the size of the smaller repertoire. RTK rarefaction, the Chao1 estimator, and Recon v2.1 estimates of unobserved clonotypes were used to assess repertoire richness. OLGA was used to compute generation probabilities for all TCRbeta clonotypes that the gDNA method yielded from a few donors. TCRdb obtained this table from immuneACCESS and retained in-frame rearrangements with V and J assigned. These tables miss some clones; where compared with another copy, unresolved V genes account for less than half of the shortfall, and the remainder is unexplained. Clone size and the V and J calls come from that table; the DNA yielded D and trimming. Counted in this sample were under 2,500,000 clones; around 95% of them appeared once. The ten biggest clones cover around 0.13% of the sample.

Healthy HIV-negative adults with no recently reported acute infections or vaccinations were included as donors. Every donor was a Caucasian adult residing in Nashville, Tennessee, USA. CD4+ T cells were enriched by magnetic negative selection; naive cells were then positively selected on CD45RA, and the negative fraction formed the memory subset. Blood was obtained by leukapheresis, after which PBMCs were separated by Ficoll-Histopaque density gradient centrifugation and cryopreserved in liquid nitrogen vapor phase. Purity and quantity of every magnetically sorted T cell population were checked by analytical flow cytometry. Genomic DNA was isolated from each sorted fraction and quantified by UV absorbance on a Nanodrop 2000c.

Sequences were obtained from naive CD4+ T cells sorted from blood. The sample's cell subset or site label, in plain terms: CD45RA+ positively selected. This clonotype was obtained from a man aged 18 to 30 in good health. The chain is encoded by TRBV28 joined to TRBJ1-1; matching of 5 bases hints at TRBD1 as the D gene. The CDR3 here reads CAYSRQTNTEAFF. The nucleotide sequence is given as TGTGCTTATTCGCGACAGACGAACACTGAAGCTTTCTTT.